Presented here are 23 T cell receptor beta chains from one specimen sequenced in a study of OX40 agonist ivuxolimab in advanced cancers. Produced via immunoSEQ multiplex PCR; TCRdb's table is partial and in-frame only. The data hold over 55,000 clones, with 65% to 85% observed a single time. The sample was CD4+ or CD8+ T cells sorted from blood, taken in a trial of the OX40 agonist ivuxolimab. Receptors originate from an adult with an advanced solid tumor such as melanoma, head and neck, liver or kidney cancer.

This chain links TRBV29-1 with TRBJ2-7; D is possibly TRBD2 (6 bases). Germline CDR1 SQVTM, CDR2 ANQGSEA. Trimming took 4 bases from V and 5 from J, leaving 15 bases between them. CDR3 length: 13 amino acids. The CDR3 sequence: CSVGIYGSHEQYF. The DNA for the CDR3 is TGCAGCGTTGGAATTTACGGGAGTCACGAGCAGTACTTC.

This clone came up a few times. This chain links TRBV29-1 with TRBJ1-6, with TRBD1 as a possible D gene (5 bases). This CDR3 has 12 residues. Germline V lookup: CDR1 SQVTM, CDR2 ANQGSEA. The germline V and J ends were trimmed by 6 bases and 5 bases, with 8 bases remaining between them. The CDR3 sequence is CSVRDHNSPLHF. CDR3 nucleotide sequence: TGCAGCGTACGGGACCATAATTCACCCCTCCACTTT.

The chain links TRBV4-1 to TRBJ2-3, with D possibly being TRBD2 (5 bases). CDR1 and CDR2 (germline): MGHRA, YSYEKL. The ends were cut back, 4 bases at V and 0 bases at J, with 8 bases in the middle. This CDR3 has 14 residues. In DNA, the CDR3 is TGCGCCAGCAGCCTAGCGTCTAGCACAGATACGCAGTATTTT. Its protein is CASSLASSTDTQYF.

In nucleotides, the CDR3 is TGTGCCAGCAGCCTAAGTTTCGGGGAGCTGTTTTTT. Protein product: CASSLSFGELFF. The J gene is TRBJ2-2, the V gene TRBV11-2; no firm D call. V lost 5 bases, J lost 7 bases, and 8 bases lay in between. Germline CDR1 is SGHAT and CDR2 is FQNNGV. This CDR3 contains 12 residues.

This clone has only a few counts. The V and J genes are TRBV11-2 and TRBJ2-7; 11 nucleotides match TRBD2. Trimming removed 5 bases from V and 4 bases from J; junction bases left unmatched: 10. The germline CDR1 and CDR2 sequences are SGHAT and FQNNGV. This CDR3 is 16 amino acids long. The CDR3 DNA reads TGTGCCAGCAGCCCGTGGCTAGCGGGAGGTTCTTACGAGCAGTACGTC. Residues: CASSPWLAGGSYEQYV.

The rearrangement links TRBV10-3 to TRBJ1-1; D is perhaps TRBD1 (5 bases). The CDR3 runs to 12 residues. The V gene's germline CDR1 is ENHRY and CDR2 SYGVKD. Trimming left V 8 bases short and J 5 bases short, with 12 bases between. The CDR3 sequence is CAIAGGGTEAFF. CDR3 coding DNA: TGTGCCATCGCGGGGGGAGGTACTGAAGCTTTCTTT.

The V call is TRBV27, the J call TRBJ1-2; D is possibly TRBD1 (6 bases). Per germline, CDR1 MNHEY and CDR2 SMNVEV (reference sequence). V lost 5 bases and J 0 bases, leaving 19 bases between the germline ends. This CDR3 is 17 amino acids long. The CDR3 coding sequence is TGTGCCAGCAGTCTCATCGAAACAGGGAAAGCTAACTATGGCTACACCTTC. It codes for CASSLIETGKANYGYTF.

The DNA of the CDR3 is TGTGCCACCAGCAGCCGCCAGGGGTATAGCAATCAGCCCCAGCATTTT. The encoded protein is CATSSRQGYSNQPQHF. The chain employs TRBV15 and TRBJ1-5; the D gene is possibly TRBD1 (6 bases). This CDR3 is built from 16 residues. The ends were cut back, 3 bases at V and 0 bases at J, with 12 bases in the middle. Germline V gives CDR1 LNHNV, CDR2 YYDKDF (reference sequence).

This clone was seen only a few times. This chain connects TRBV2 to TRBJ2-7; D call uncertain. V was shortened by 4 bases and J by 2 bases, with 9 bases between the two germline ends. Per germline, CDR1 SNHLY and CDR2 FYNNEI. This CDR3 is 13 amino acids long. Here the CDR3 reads CASSGPGPYEQYF. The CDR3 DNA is TGTGCCAGCAGTGGGCCGGGCCCCTACGAGCAGTACTTC.

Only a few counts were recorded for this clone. The CDR3 coding sequence is TGTGCCAGTAGTATCGGTCCGGTGAACACTGAAGCTTTCTTT. Its protein product is CASSIGPVNTEAFF. The rearrangement links TRBV19 to TRBJ1-1; D call uncertain. The CDR3 consists of 14 residues. CDR1 LNHDA and CDR2 SQIVND come from the germline V gene (reference sequence). The V and J ends lost 3 bases and 0 bases respectively, with 8 bases between them.

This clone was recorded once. The chain's CDR3 is CASSDPGQGDTEQFF. Here the CDR3 DNA reads TGTGCCAGCAGTGACCCGGGACAGGGGGATACTGAGCAGTTCTTC. The chain has TRBV25-1 and TRBJ2-1; 11 positions agree with TRBD1. This CDR3 contains 15 residues. Trimming took 3 bases from V and 9 from J; bases not matched to a gene: 7. Germline CDR1 reads MGHDK; CDR2 reads SYGVNS.

In DNA form, the CDR3 reads TGTGCCTGGAGCCCCCAATGGGGCGGGGTTAGCACAGATACGCAGTATTTT. Protein: CAWSPQWGGVSTDTQYF. This chain connects TRBV30 to TRBJ2-3, with a weak D call TRBD2 (6 bases). The V end was cut by 3 bases, the J end by 0 bases, with 19 bases between. Germline V CDR1 and CDR2: GTSNPN, SVGIG (reference sequence). The CDR3 has 17 amino acids.

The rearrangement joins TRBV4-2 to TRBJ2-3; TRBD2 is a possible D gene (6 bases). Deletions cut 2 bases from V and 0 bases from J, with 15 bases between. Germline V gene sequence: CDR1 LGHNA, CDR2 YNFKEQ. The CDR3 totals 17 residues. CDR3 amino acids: CASSQYRDLTSTDTQYF. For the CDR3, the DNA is TGTGCCAGCAGCCAATACCGGGACTTGACTAGCACAGATACGCAGTATTTT.

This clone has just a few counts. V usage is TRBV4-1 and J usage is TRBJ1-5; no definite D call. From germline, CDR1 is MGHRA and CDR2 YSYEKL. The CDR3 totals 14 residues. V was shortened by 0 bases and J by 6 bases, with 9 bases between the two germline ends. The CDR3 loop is CASSQEVWSQPQHF. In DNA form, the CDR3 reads TGCGCCAGCAGCCAAGAAGTCTGGTCTCAGCCCCAGCATTTT.

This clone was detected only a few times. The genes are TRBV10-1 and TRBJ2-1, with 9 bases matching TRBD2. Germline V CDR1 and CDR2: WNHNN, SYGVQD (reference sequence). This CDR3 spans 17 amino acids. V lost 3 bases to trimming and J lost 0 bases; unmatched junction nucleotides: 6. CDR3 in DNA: TGCGCCAGCAGTGAAAGACTAGCGGATAGCTCCTACAATGAGCAGTTCTTC. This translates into CASSERLADSSYNEQFF.

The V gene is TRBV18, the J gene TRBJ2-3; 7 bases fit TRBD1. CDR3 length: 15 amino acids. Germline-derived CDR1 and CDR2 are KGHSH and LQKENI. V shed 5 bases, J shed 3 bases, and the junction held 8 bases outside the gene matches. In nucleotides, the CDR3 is TGTGCCAGCTCATCTGTACCGGGACAGACAGATACGCAGTATTTT. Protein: CASSSVPGQTDTQYF.

The CDR3 DNA sequence: TGTGCCAGCAGCAACAGGGCATACTCTGAAGCTTTCTTT. Amino acid sequence: CASSNRAYSEAFF. V and J are TRBV5-5 and TRBJ1-1, with D tentatively TRBD1 (6 bases). The V end was cut by 4 bases, the J end by 6 bases, with 13 bases between. Germline V gives CDR1 SGHKS, CDR2 YYEKEE (reference sequence). The CDR3 spans 13 residues. Filled out from reference TRBV5-5 and TRBJ1-1, the complete variable domain reads DAGVTQSPTHLIKTRGQQVTLRCSPISGHKSVSWYQQVLGQGPQFIFQYYEKEERGRGNFPDRFSARQFPNYSSELNVNALLLGDSALYLCASSNRAYSEAFFGQGTRLTVV.

The CDR3 sequence: CASSEYRGTEAFF. CDR3 nucleotide sequence: TGTGCCAGCAGCGAATACAGGGGAACTGAAGCTTTCTTT. The genes are TRBV11-3 and TRBJ1-1; 7 nucleotides line up with TRBD1. CDR3 size: 13 residues. The germline gives CDR1 SGHNT, CDR2 YENEEA. Trimming at V came to 5 bases and at J to 5 bases, leaving 5 bases not matched to a gene.

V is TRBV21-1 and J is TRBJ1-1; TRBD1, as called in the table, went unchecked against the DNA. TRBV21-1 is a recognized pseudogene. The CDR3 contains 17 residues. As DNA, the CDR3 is TGTGCCAGCAGCTACCCTCAACAGGTGGCTCCTAACACTGAAGCTTTCTTT. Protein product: CASSYPQQVAPNTEAFF.

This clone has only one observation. CDR3 amino acids: CASSFPDFYEQYF. DNA for the CDR3: TGCGCCAGCAGCTTCCCAGATTTCTACGAGCAGTACTTC. The J gene is TRBJ2-5, the V gene TRBV5-1; D gene unclear. The end of the DNA is better explained by TRBJ2-7, so the J call may be wrong. This CDR3 contains 13 residues. Germline V gives CDR1 SGHRS, CDR2 YFSETQ.

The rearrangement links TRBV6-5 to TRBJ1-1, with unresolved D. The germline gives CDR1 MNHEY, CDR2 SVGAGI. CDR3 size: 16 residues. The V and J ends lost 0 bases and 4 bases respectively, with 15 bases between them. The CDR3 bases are TGTGCCAGCAGTTACTCGGGTGCGGGGAGAGGCACTGAAGCTTTCTTT. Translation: CASSYSGAGRGTEAFF.

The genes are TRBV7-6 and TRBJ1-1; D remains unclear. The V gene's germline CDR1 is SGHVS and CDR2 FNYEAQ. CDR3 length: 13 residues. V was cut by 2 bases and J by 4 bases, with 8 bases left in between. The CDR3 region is CASSLIGPTEAFF. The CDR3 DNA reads TGTGCCAGCAGCTTAATAGGGCCCACTGAAGCTTTCTTT. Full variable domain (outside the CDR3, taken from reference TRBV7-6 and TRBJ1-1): GAGVSQSPRYKVTKRGQDVALRCDPISGHVSLYWYRQALGQGPEFLTYFNYEAQQDKSGLPNDRFSAERPEGSISTLTIQRTEQRDSAMYRCASSLIGPTEAFFGQGTRLTVV.

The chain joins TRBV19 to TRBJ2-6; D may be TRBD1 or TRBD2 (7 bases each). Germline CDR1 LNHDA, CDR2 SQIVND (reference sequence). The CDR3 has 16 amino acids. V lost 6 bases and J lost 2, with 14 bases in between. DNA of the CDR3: TGTGCCAGTAGCCCAGGGGGGGCTGCTGGGGCCAACGTCCTGACTTTC. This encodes CASSPGGAAGANVLTF.